One sample yielded the 26 T cell receptor beta chains listed below, sequenced in a study of blood T cell repertoires in COVID-19. Repertoires were generated with immunoSEQ multiplex PCR, while TCRdb's copy carries only in-frame clones and drops some. The table includes fewer than 250,000 clones, 84% detected once. The sample consisted of peripheral blood. The receptors were gathered from a man over 45 with acute or convalescent COVID-19.

V gene TRBV27 combines with J gene TRBJ1-5, with D possibly TRBD1 on 5 matching bases. CDR1 and CDR2 (germline): MNHEY, SMNVEV (reference sequence). This CDR3 has 15 amino acids. V was pared by 3 bases and J by 1 base, with 10 bases between. The CDR3 DNA reads TGTGCCAGCAGTTTTGGGGGAGGGAGCAATCAGCCCCAGCATTTT. It specifies CASSFGGGSNQPQHF.

V and J are TRBV4-2 and TRBJ2-7; 14 bases map to TRBD2. Per germline, CDR1 LGHNA and CDR2 YNFKEQ. The V gene end was trimmed by 3 bases and the J gene end by 4 bases; junction bases not matched to a gene: 17. The CDR3 is 20 residues long. The CDR3 sequence: CASSQPPGTSGSVKGYEQYF. The CDR3 bases are TGTGCCAGCAGCCAGCCGCCCGGGACTAGCGGGAGTGTTAAGGGGTACGAGCAGTACTTC.

This clone was picked up one time. The gene calls are TRBV5-1 and TRBJ1-4, with 8 bases identical to TRBD1. The V gene end was trimmed by 1 base and the J gene end by 8 bases; junction bases not matched to a gene: 7. In germline, CDR1 is SGHRS, CDR2 YFSETQ. The CDR3 loop spans 15 amino acids. The CDR3 DNA reads TGCGCCAGCAGCTTGTGGGGGGACAGGCTAGAAAAACTGTTTTTT. Translating it yields CASSLWGDRLEKLFF.

The V gene is TRBV24-1, the J gene TRBJ2-2; tentative D call: TRBD2 (5 bases). The CDR3 sequence is 12 residues long. The V end lost 6 bases, the J end lost 7 bases, and 8 bases lay between the germline ends. The germline V gene encodes CDR1 KGHDR and CDR2 SFDVKD. CDR3 in DNA: TGTGCCACCAGTACTAGGAACGGGGAGCTGTTTTTT. Translated, it gives CATSTRNGELFF.

The V and J genes are TRBV11-3 and TRBJ2-1, with TRBD1 matching over 11 bases. Per germline, CDR1 SGHNT and CDR2 YENEEA. The CDR3 is made up of 16 amino acids. V was clipped by 1 base and J by 6 bases; unmatched bases: 5. Here the CDR3 reads CASSLGEDRGLNEQFF. The CDR3 nucleotides read TGTGCCAGCAGCTTAGGGGAGGACAGGGGGCTCAATGAGCAGTTCTTC.

Written as DNA, the CDR3 is TGCGCCAGCAGCTTGGGCGGACAGGGGGCGAGAACTGAAGCTTTCTTT. Its protein is CASSLGGQGARTEAFF. The chain combines TRBV5-1 with TRBJ1-1, with 11 bases aligning to TRBD1. The CDR3 has 16 amino acids. V was clipped by 0 bases and J by 5 bases; unmatched bases: 6. Germline V CDR1 and CDR2: SGHRS, YFSETQ.

V is TRBV20-1 and J is TRBJ2-1; 7 nucleotides align to TRBD1. J was trimmed by 2 bases and V by 3 bases; bases with no gene match: 7. The CDR3 totals 15 residues. In germline, CDR1 is DFQATT, CDR2 SNEGSKA (reference sequence). CDR3: CSASPSGGTYNEQFF. The CDR3, as DNA: TGCAGTGCTAGTCCCTCAGGGGGAACCTACAATGAGCAGTTCTTC.

This clone was picked up a small number of times. The gene calls are TRBV5-5 and TRBJ1-2, with D tentatively TRBD1 (5 bases). CDR1 SGHKS and CDR2 YYEKEE come from the germline V gene (reference sequence). Trimming removed 5 bases at V and 4 bases at J, with 15 bases between. The CDR3 is 14 amino acids. The CDR3: CASSQGGGVYGYTF. In nucleotides, the CDR3 is TGTGCCAGCAGTCAGGGTGGTGGGGTCTATGGCTACACCTTC.

This chain links TRBV5-1 with TRBJ1-3; D is ambiguous. Germline CDR1 is SGHRS and CDR2 is YFSETQ. The V and J ends lost 2 bases and 2 bases respectively, with 11 bases between them. The CDR3 totals 15 residues. CDR3 bases: TGCGCCAGCAGCTTAACTGGGCTGCCTGGAAACACCATATATTTT. Translated, it gives CASSLTGLPGNTIYF.

The chain carries TRBV13 and TRBJ1-5; no firm D call. This CDR3 comprises 13 residues. V lost 6 bases and J 5 bases, leaving 11 bases between the germline ends. Germline V gene lookup returns CDR1 PRHDT and CDR2 FYEKMQ (reference sequence). CDR3 bases: TGTGCCAGCAGTCGAGGAAACGATCAGCCCCAGCATTTT. Translating gives CASSRGNDQPQHF.

This clone was recorded a few times. The rearrangement uses TRBV5-8 and TRBJ1-1; D is unresolved. The germline V and J ends were trimmed by 0 bases and 0 bases, with 9 bases remaining between them. The CDR3 sequence is 15 residues long. Germline V lookup: CDR1 SGHTS, CDR2 YDEGEE. CDR3 in amino acids: CASSLVGAMNTEAFF. DNA for the CDR3: TGTGCCAGCAGCTTGGTAGGAGCCATGAACACTGAAGCTTTCTTT.

The gene calls are TRBV18 and TRBJ1-2, with D perhaps matching TRBD1 (5 bases). CDR1 and CDR2 from the germline V gene are KGHSH and LQKENI. Trimming removed 3 bases from V and 2 bases from J, with 10 bases in between. CDR3 length: 14 amino acids. CDR3 DNA: TGTGCCAGCTCACCGGACCAGGGAAACTATGGCTACACCTTC. Its translation is CASSPDQGNYGYTF.

CDR3 in DNA: TGTGCCAGCTCATGGGGACAGGGGGCAGTGAACACTGAAGCTTTCTTT. Protein sequence: CASSWGQGAVNTEAFF. The chain combines TRBV18 with TRBJ1-1; 12 bases match TRBD1. Germline CDR1 KGHSH, CDR2 LQKENI. V trimming: 5 bases; J trimming: 0 bases; junction bases outside the gene matches: 4. This CDR3 is built from 16 residues.

V is TRBV3-1 (or the pseudogene TRBV3-2) and J is TRBJ1-2; D is possibly TRBD1 (6 bases). Between the trimmed V and J ends, which lost 3 bases and 6 bases, there was a span of 8 bases. CDR3 length: 12 amino acids. Germline V gives CDR1 LGHDT, CDR2 YNNKEL (reference sequence). CDR3: CASSQGAHGYTF. The CDR3, as DNA: TGTGCCAGCAGCCAGGGGGCGCATGGCTACACCTTC.

The J gene is TRBJ1-1, the V gene TRBV6-5, with 8 bases that match TRBD1. CDR1 and CDR2 (germline): MNHEY, SVGAGI. CDR3 size: 14 residues. The V and J ends lost 6 bases and 1 base, in that order; junction bases with no gene match: 4. CDR3 in DNA: TGTGCCAGCAGATATACAGGGGGGAACACTGAAGCTTTCTTT. It codes for CASRYTGGNTEAFF.

The CDR3 DNA reads as TGTGCCAGCAGTTTCCGGGGATTTCTGGGCTACGAGCAGTACTTC. Translated, it gives CASSFRGFLGYEQYF. V is TRBV28 and J is TRBJ2-7; TRBD2 might be the D (5 bases). This CDR3 contains 15 residues. Germline V lookup: CDR1 MDHEN, CDR2 SYDVKM. V gave up 3 bases and J gave up 3 bases, with 15 bases separating them.

The chain is built from TRBV29-1 and TRBJ2-3; D not certain. The germline V gene has CDR1 SQVTM and CDR2 ANQGSEA. V was shortened by 3 bases and J by 2 bases, with 6 bases between the two germline ends. The CDR3 has 12 amino acids. The DNA for the CDR3 is TGCAGCGTTGAGGCAGACACAGATACGCAGTATTTT. Protein product: CSVEADTDTQYF.

This rearrangement joins TRBV4-1 to TRBJ1-1; 12 bases agree with TRBD1. In germline, CDR1 is MGHRA, CDR2 YSYEKL. The length of the CDR3 is 16 residues. Germline trimming cut 4 bases from V and 3 bases from J; bases unmatched to any gene: 6. The CDR3 loop reads CASSRRDRGRDTEAFF. The CDR3 DNA is TGCGCCAGCAGCCGCCGGGACAGGGGGCGCGACACTGAAGCTTTCTTT.

CDR3 in amino acids: CASSQEGDGSSSYNSPLHF. In DNA, the CDR3 is TGCGCCAGCAGCCAAGAAGGTGACGGGTCAAGCTCCTATAATTCACCCCTCCACTTT. V is TRBV4-1 and J is TRBJ1-6; no firm D call. This CDR3 is 19 amino acids long. Per the germline V gene, CDR1 is MGHRA and CDR2 is YSYEKL. V gave up 0 bases and J gave up 0 bases, with 15 bases separating them.

J is TRBJ2-7 and V is TRBV4-1, with 9 bases identical to TRBD1. J lost 9 bases, V lost 8 bases, and 11 bases had no gene match. CDR3 length: 13 amino acids. Germline V gene data show CDR1 as MGHRA and CDR2 as YSYEKL. This CDR3 is CASRRDREGVQYF. The CDR3 DNA follows: TGCGCCAGCCGCCGGGACAGGGAGGGAGTGCAGTACTTC.

The chain employs TRBV4-2 and TRBJ2-5; 12 bases are a match to TRBD2. Germline trimming cut 2 bases from V and 5 bases from J; bases unmatched to any gene: 12. Looked up from germline, CDR1 is LGHNA and CDR2 is YNFKEQ. The CDR3 contains 18 residues. Here the CDR3 DNA reads TGTGCCAGCAGCCAACTCGGAGGGCTAGCGGGGGGGCAGGAGACCCAGTACTTC. This encodes CASSQLGGLAGGQETQYF.

In its sample, this clone was seen a few times. The CDR3 spells CASSPPGQTYEQYF. CDR3 DNA sequence: TGTGCCAGCAGCCCGCCGGGACAGACCTACGAGCAGTACTTC. This sequence joins TRBV5-6 and TRBJ2-7; 7 bases map to TRBD1. The CDR3 has 14 residues. J gave up 2 bases and V 4 bases, and 6 bases lay outside the gene matches. Germline CDR1 and CDR2: SGHDT and YYEEEE.

This rearrangement joins TRBV28 to TRBJ2-1; 15 bases are a match to TRBD2. CDR3 length: 18 amino acids. The germline gives CDR1 MDHEN, CDR2 SYDVKM. With 4 bases clipped from V and 4 bases from J, the junction kept 8 bases outside the gene matches. The CDR3 sequence: CASSSSGLAGGTYNEQFF. CDR3 in DNA: TGTGCCAGCAGTTCCTCGGGACTAGCGGGGGGTACATACAATGAGCAGTTCTTC.

This clone was recorded once. The rearrangement uses TRBV5-1 and TRBJ2-3, with TRBD2 matching over 11 bases. V lost 4 bases to trimming and J lost 4 bases; unmatched junction nucleotides: 11. The CDR3 is made up of 17 amino acids. Germline CDR1 SGHRS, CDR2 YFSETQ. The CDR3 spells CASSPNLAGGFPDTQYF. CDR3 DNA sequence: TGCGCCAGCAGCCCTAACCTAGCGGGGGGCTTTCCAGATACGCAGTATTTT.

V gene TRBV11-1 combines with J gene TRBJ2-2; D call uncertain. The CDR3 is 13 residues long. CDR1 and CDR2 from the germline V gene are SGHAT and FQDESV (reference sequence). With 5 bases removed from V and 1 base from J, the gap between germline ends came to 5 bases. The CDR3 coding sequence is TGTGCCAGCAGCCCCCAGAACACCGGGGAGCTGTTTTTT. Its protein product is CASSPQNTGELFF.

The rearrangement joins TRBV5-4 to TRBJ1-1; TRBD1 agrees at 8 bases. The V segment lost 5 bases and the J segment 5 bases; nucleotides outside the gene matches: 8. The germline gives CDR1 SGHNT, CDR2 YYREEE (reference sequence). The CDR3 extends over 14 amino acids. CDR3 nucleotides: TGTGCCAGCAGAACCGGACAGGGAAAAACTGAAGCTTTCTTT. It codes for CASRTGQGKTEAFF.